Below, 31 T cell receptor beta chains from the same sample are listed, as sequenced in a study of PD-L1 blockade in urothelial cancer. Clones were read by immunoSEQ multiplex PCR, and TCRdb kept only the in-frame ones, dropping some. The table shows 95,000 or so clones, with roughly 91% occurring only once. As for time point: pretreatment peripheral blood. Sequences were derived from PBMCs, sampled around atezolizumab (anti-PD-L1) treatment. The receptors were gathered from a man between 60 and 70 years old with urothelial cancer.

The V gene is TRBV12-5, the J gene TRBJ2-3; the match to TRBD1 covers 7 bases. The CDR3 consists of 14 residues. Germline CDR1 reads LGHNT; CDR2 reads FRNRAP. Trimming took 4 bases from V and 7 from J; bases not matched to a gene: 8. The CDR3 sequence: CASGSGQDGNTQYF. DNA for the CDR3: TGTGCTAGTGGTTCCGGACAGGATGGTAATACGCAGTATTTT.

The J gene is TRBJ1-1, the V gene TRBV9; 7 bases align to TRBD1. J gave up 7 bases and V 3 bases, and 6 bases lay outside the gene matches. Germline CDR1 and CDR2: SGDLS and YYNGEE. This CDR3 is built from 13 residues. As DNA, the CDR3 is TGTGCCAGCAGCGATAGAAGACAGGGTGAAGCTTTCTTT. Protein sequence: CASSDRRQGEAFF.

The CDR3 nucleotides read TGTGCCAGCAGCTTATACGACAGGGTCTACGAGCAGTACTTC. Protein product: CASSLYDRVYEQYF. This chain connects TRBV7-2 to TRBJ2-7, with 7 nucleotides matching TRBD1. Germline CDR1 and CDR2: SGHTA and FQGNSA. The CDR3 is made up of 14 amino acids. The V gene end was trimmed by 2 bases and the J gene end by 3 bases; junction bases not matched to a gene: 4. Looking up the rest from reference TRBV7-2 and TRBJ2-7 gives the full variable domain: GAGVSQSPSNKVTEKGKDVELRCDPISGHTALYWYRQSLGQGLEFLIYFQGNSAPDKSGLPSDRFSAERTGGSVSTLTIQRTQQEDSAVYLCASSLYDRVYEQYFGPGTRLTVT.

The chain uses TRBV10-3 and TRBJ1-1; 7 nucleotides agree with TRBD1. This CDR3 contains 13 residues. Germline assignment: CDR1 ENHRY and CDR2 SYGVKD. The V segment lost 6 bases and the J segment 5 bases; nucleotides outside the gene matches: 6. In DNA, the CDR3 is TGTGCCATCAGGGCACAGGGGTGGACTGAAGCTTTCTTT. Encoded protein: CAIRAQGWTEAFF.

Here the CDR3 DNA reads TGTGCCAGCAGCAAAGGGTCCCCACACCCTTATAGCAATCAGCCCCAGCATTTT. This gives the protein CASSKGSPHPYSNQPQHF. The J gene is TRBJ1-5, the V gene TRBV21-1; no DNA check was done on the table's D call, TRBD1. TRBV21-1 constitutes a pseudogene. The CDR3 has 18 amino acids.

V is TRBV15 and J is TRBJ2-7; tentatively, D is TRBD1 (7 bases). V lost 0 bases and J 7 bases, leaving 13 bases between the germline ends. The germline CDR1 and CDR2 sequences are LNHNV and YYDKDF (reference sequence). The CDR3 sequence is 14 residues long. CDR3 in DNA: TGTGCCACCAGCAGAGAGGAGGGGGCCAGAGAGCAGTACTTC. This sequence encodes CATSREEGAREQYF.

This clone was seen just once. The rearrangement uses TRBV29-1 and TRBJ1-2, with a tentative D call TRBD1 (6 bases). CDR1 SQVTM and CDR2 ANQGSEA come from the germline V gene. V gave up 4 bases and J gave up 3 bases, with 12 bases separating them. CDR3 size: 13 residues. In nucleotides, the CDR3 is TGCAGCGTTGGAGCAGGGGATGACTATGGCTACACCTTC. It yields the protein CSVGAGDDYGYTF.

The genes are TRBV18 and TRBJ2-7; maybe TRBD2 (6 bases). The V end was cut by 4 bases, the J end by 3 bases, with 10 bases between. The CDR3 has 13 amino acids. Germline lookup yields CDR1 KGHSH and CDR2 LQKENI. The CDR3 is CASSLDGGYEQYF. The CDR3 DNA is TGTGCCAGCTCACTAGACGGGGGCTACGAGCAGTACTTC.

This chain uses TRBV5-1 with TRBJ2-1; no definite D call. Germline CDR1 SGHRS, CDR2 YFSETQ. V shed 5 bases and J shed 0 bases, with 18 bases lying between them. The CDR3 covers 17 residues. Written as DNA, the CDR3 is TGCGCCAGCAGAAGTGCCCCTGACATGGGCTCCTACAATGAGCAGTTCTTC. Amino acid sequence: CASRSAPDMGSYNEQFF.

The rearrangement links TRBV2 to TRBJ1-3; 7 positions match TRBD1. The V and J ends lost 6 bases and 0 bases, in that order; junction bases with no gene match: 5. The CDR3 is 15 amino acids. Germline V gene sequence: CDR1 SNHLY, CDR2 FYNNEI. CDR3 sequence (DNA): TGTGCCAGCAGCTCACAGGGGAACTCTGGAAACACCATATATTTT. Amino acids: CASSSQGNSGNTIYF.

J is TRBJ2-3 and V is TRBV7-2, with TRBD1 identical over 8 bases. The CDR3 has 15 residues. Losses at the gene ends were 4 bases for V and 5 bases for J; bases not matched to a gene: 8. CDR1 and CDR2 from the germline V gene are SGHTA and FQGNSA. CDR3 amino acids: CASSSTGTGLDTQYF. The DNA for the CDR3 is TGTGCCAGCAGCTCGACCGGGACAGGTCTAGATACGCAGTATTTT.

The chain couples TRBV7-2 to TRBJ1-4; D not certain. Germline V lookup: CDR1 SGHTA, CDR2 FQGNSA. The length of the CDR3 is 14 residues. Trimming took 6 bases from V and 7 from J, leaving 15 bases between them. The CDR3 DNA is TGTGCCAGCAGTTTAAGACTCGGGTTTGAAAAACTGTTTTTT. It codes for CASSLRLGFEKLFF.

This chain joins TRBV9 and TRBJ1-4; 8 bases align to TRBD1. The CDR3 has 15 residues. Per germline, CDR1 SGDLS and CDR2 YYNGEE. V was pared by 0 bases and J by 8 bases, with 6 bases of the junction left unmatched. CDR3 sequence reads: CASSVEPGGEEKLFF. CDR3 bases: TGTGCCAGCAGCGTAGAGCCAGGGGGCGAAGAAAAACTGTTTTTT.

The chain uses TRBV4-3 and TRBJ1-2, with D tentatively TRBD1 (6 bases). CDR3 length: 16 residues. Germline V gene sequence: CDR1 LGHNA, CDR2 YSLEER. V shed 0 bases and J shed 0 bases, with 11 bases lying between them. Here the CDR3 DNA reads TGCGCCAGCAGCCAAGATAATACAGGGTCTAACTATGGCTACACCTTC. Residues: CASSQDNTGSNYGYTF.

The rearrangement links TRBV19 to TRBJ2-2, with 11 bases fitting TRBD2. The germline V gene has CDR1 LNHDA and CDR2 SQIVND (reference sequence). V lost 10 bases and J lost 7; bases outside the gene matches: 11. There are 15 residues in the CDR3. CDR3 nucleotides: TGTGCCACGGGGGAACTAGCGGGAGTTAGCGGGGAGCTGTTTTTT. Its translation: CATGELAGVSGELFF.

This rearrangement joins TRBV5-1 to TRBJ1-3, with a tentative D call TRBD1 (5 bases). Germline loops: CDR1 SGHRS, CDR2 YFSETQ. V lost 2 bases and J lost 9, with 21 bases in between. CDR3 length: 16 amino acids. CDR3 bases: TGCGCCAGCAGCTTAAACCCGGACACTGGCACCAGCACCATATATTTT. Translated, it gives CASSLNPDTGTSTIYF.

The chain has TRBV2 and TRBJ2-1; 9 nucleotides match TRBD2. With V trimmed by 3 bases and J by 7 bases, 28 bases remained unmatched. The germline V gene encodes CDR1 SNHLY and CDR2 FYNNEI. The CDR3 sequence is 22 residues long. The CDR3 nucleotides are TGTGCCAGCAGTGAGAGAAGGGAGCGGGGGGCACCGGCCACCTTTTATAGGAATGAGCAGTTCTTC. It translates to CASSERRERGAPATFYRNEQFF.

The table lists this clone with a count of one. The genes are TRBV30 and TRBJ1-2; D is unresolved. The germline V and J ends were trimmed by 3 bases and 2 bases, with 7 bases remaining between them. Germline V CDR1 and CDR2: GTSNPN, SVGIG (reference sequence). The CDR3 spans 12 residues. CDR3 protein: CAWRGRNYGYTF. The CDR3 DNA reads TGTGCCTGGAGGGGGAGGAACTATGGCTACACCTTC.

This clone showed up just once. The chain's CDR3 is CASSGLAGGPSGANVLTF. CDR3 nucleotides: TGTGCCAGTAGTGGACTAGCGGGAGGGCCTTCTGGGGCCAACGTCCTGACTTTC. The chain is built from TRBV19 and TRBJ2-6, with 15 bases aligning to TRBD2. V shed 5 bases, J shed 1 base, and the junction held 3 bases outside the gene matches. The CDR3 covers 18 residues. From germline, CDR1 is LNHDA and CDR2 SQIVND (reference sequence).

This rearrangement joins TRBV15 to TRBJ2-7, with D perhaps matching TRBD2 (6 bases). V was clipped by 5 bases and J by 3 bases, with 8 bases between them. CDR1 is LNHNV, CDR2 YYDKDF, per germline (reference sequence). The CDR3 contains 12 residues. CDR3 residues: CATSRDFYEQYF. CDR3 nucleotides: TGTGCCACCAGCCGGGACTTCTACGAGCAGTACTTC.

The rearrangement joins TRBV2 to TRBJ1-4; TRBD1 matches 7 bases. From germline, CDR1 is SNHLY and CDR2 FYNNEI. V lost 7 bases to trimming and J lost 3 bases; unmatched junction nucleotides: 5. The CDR3 extends over 14 amino acids. The CDR3 reads CASTLGQSNEKLFF. CDR3 bases: TGTGCCAGCACGCTGGGACAGTCTAATGAAAAACTGTTTTTT.

This rearrangement joins TRBV11-2 to TRBJ1-2; 7 bases agree with TRBD1. V lost 5 bases to trimming and J lost 3 bases; unmatched junction nucleotides: 3. The CDR3 totals 13 residues. The V gene's germline CDR1 is SGHAT and CDR2 FQNNGV. The CDR3 sequence: CASSRQGYYGYTF. As DNA, the CDR3 is TGTGCCAGCAGCAGACAGGGATACTATGGCTACACCTTC.

The rearrangement joins TRBV12-5 to TRBJ2-7; D is ambiguous. CDR1 is LGHNT and CDR2 is FRNRAP in the germline V gene. The CDR3 runs 11 residues. Trimming pared 5 bases from V and 5 bases from J, leaving 7 bases between. CDR3 coding DNA: TGTGCTAGTGGTCCCCCTGACGAGCAGTACTTC. Protein: CASGPPDEQYF.

The rearrangement uses TRBV7-9 and TRBJ2-7; TRBD1 might be the D (5 bases). V was trimmed by 5 bases and J by 2 bases, leaving 7 bases between them. Germline V CDR1 and CDR2: SEHNR, FQNEAQ (reference sequence). The CDR3 runs 12 residues. The CDR3 DNA reads TGTGCCAGCAGCCTCAGGGCCTACGAGCAGTACTTC. It codes for CASSLRAYEQYF. Full variable domain (outside the CDR3, taken from reference TRBV7-9 and TRBJ2-7): DTGVSQNPRHKITKRGQNVTFRCDPISEHNRLYWYRQTLGQGPEFLTYFQNEAQLEKSRLLSDRFSAERPKGSFSTLEIQRTEQGDSAMYLCASSLRAYEQYFGPGTRLTVT.

This clone was detected a few times. The V call is TRBV7-2, the J call TRBJ1-5, with D tentatively TRBD1 (5 bases). V shed 5 bases and J shed 2 bases, with 7 bases lying between them. The CDR3 runs to 13 residues. The germline CDR1 and CDR2 sequences are SGHTA and FQGNSA. This CDR3 reads CASSPRGNQPQHF. CDR3 DNA: TGTGCCAGCAGCCCCAGGGGCAATCAGCCCCAGCATTTT.

This sequence joins TRBV5-6 and TRBJ2-7; TRBD1 matches at 10 bases. V gave up 0 bases and J gave up 4 bases; unmatched junction bases: 10. The CDR3 is 17 amino acids. The germline V gene has CDR1 SGHDT and CDR2 YYEEEE. CDR3 sequence: CASSLGTPGQGMYEQYF. The CDR3 DNA follows: TGTGCCAGCAGCTTGGGTACACCGGGACAGGGGATGTACGAGCAGTACTTC.

V is TRBV7-2 and J is TRBJ2-5; D gene unclear. This CDR3 spans 12 amino acids. CDR1 and CDR2 from the germline V gene are SGHTA and FQGNSA. Trimming stripped 4 bases from V and 4 bases from J, with 7 bases between. This chain's CDR3 is CASSSSGETQYF. The CDR3 DNA is TGTGCCAGCAGCTCGTCAGGAGAGACCCAGTACTTC. Combining the CDR3 with reference TRBV7-2 and TRBJ2-5 gives the whole variable domain GAGVSQSPSNKVTEKGKDVELRCDPISGHTALYWYRQSLGQGLEFLIYFQGNSAPDKSGLPSDRFSAERTGGSVSTLTIQRTQQEDSAVYLCASSSSGETQYFGPGTRLLVL.

A few counts support this clone. This chain joins TRBV2 and TRBJ2-7, with 8 bases aligning to TRBD1. The J segment lost 7 bases and the V segment lost 7 bases, leaving 12 bases of the junction unmatched. CDR3 size: 14 residues. The V gene's germline CDR1 is SNHLY and CDR2 FYNNEI. The CDR3 sequence: CASTVQGGAGEQYF. In DNA form, the CDR3 reads TGTGCCAGCACCGTACAGGGGGGCGCTGGGGAGCAGTACTTC.

The V and J genes are TRBV2 and TRBJ1-2, with D possibly TRBD1 on 6 matching bases. V was cut by 6 bases and J by 3 bases, with 14 bases left in between. The CDR3 length is 14 residues. Germline V gives CDR1 SNHLY, CDR2 FYNNEI. The CDR3 spells CASRRGGEYYGYTF. For the CDR3, the DNA is TGTGCCAGCAGACGGGGGGGCGAGTACTATGGCTACACCTTC.

Only one count was recorded for this clone. The rearrangement uses TRBV19 and TRBJ2-5; no firm D call. V was trimmed by 1 base and J by 0 bases, leaving 3 bases between them. The CDR3 is 13 amino acids. Germline CDR1 is LNHDA and CDR2 is SQIVND (reference sequence). The CDR3 sequence: CASSIVNQETQYF. CDR3 nucleotide sequence: TGTGCCAGTAGTATAGTCAACCAAGAGACCCAGTACTTC. The full variable domain, rest sourced from reference TRBV19 and TRBJ2-5, is DGGITQSPKYLFRKEGQNVTLSCEQNLNHDAMYWYRQDPGQGLRLIYYSQIVNDFQKGDIAEGYSVSREKKESFPLTVTSAQKNPTAFYLCASSIVNQETQYFGPGTRLLVL.

The V call is TRBV19, the J call TRBJ2-7, with D possibly being TRBD2 (6 bases). The CDR3 is 13 amino acids. V shed 6 bases and J shed 7 bases, with 16 bases lying between them. The germline V gene encodes CDR1 LNHDA and CDR2 SQIVND (reference sequence). Here the CDR3 reads CASSPVQRGEQYF. The CDR3 DNA follows: TGTGCCAGTAGCCCGGTGCAACGGGGGGAGCAGTACTTC.